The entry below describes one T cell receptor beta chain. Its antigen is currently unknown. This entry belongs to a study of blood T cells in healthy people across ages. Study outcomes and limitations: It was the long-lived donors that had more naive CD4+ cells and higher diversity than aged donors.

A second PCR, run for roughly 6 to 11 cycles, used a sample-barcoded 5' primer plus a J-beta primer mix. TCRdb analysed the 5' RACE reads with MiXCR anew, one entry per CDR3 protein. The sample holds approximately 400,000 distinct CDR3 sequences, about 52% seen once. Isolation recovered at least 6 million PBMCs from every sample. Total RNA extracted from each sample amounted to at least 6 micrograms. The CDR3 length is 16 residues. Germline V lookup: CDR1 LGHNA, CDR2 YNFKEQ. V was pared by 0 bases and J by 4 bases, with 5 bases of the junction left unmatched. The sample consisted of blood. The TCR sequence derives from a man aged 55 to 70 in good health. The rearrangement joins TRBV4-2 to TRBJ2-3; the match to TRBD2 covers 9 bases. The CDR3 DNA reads TGTGCCAGCAGCCAAGAGCGGGGGGGCTCCTCAGATACGCAGTATTTT. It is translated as CASSQERGGSSDTQYF.